This T cell receptor (beta chain) was sequenced in a study of blood T cell repertoires in COVID-19. The overall study: Donors in the United States, Italy and Spain gave samples during acute or convalescent COVID-19. Sources were T cells, B-cell-depleted T cells, or PBMCs; the material itself was cDNA or gDNA.

The CDR3 runs 18 residues. Original processing notes: Estimates of nucleated cell counts were drawn from the amplification of reference gene primers. The assay was immunoSEQ multiplex PCR, and TCRdb's table has in-frame clones only and misses some. V and J calls and clone size are copied from that table; D and trimming were computed from the DNA. The table records about 190,000 clones, roughly nine tenths of them present only once. Input material: peripheral blood. The clonotype originates from a man aged 25 to 40 with acute or convalescent COVID-19. The chain is built from TRBV1 and TRBJ1-4. TRBV1 is marked as a pseudogene. The CDR3 nucleotides are TGCACCAGCAGCCAAGGCCAGTCGAGCAGGGAGGGGGATGAAAAACTGTTTTTT. Translating it yields CTSSQGQSSREGDEKLFF.